Each of the 13 T cell receptor beta chains below was sequenced from the same sample in a study of beta chain features in type 1 diabetes. Expressed TCRB transcripts were sequenced after all isolated RNA was converted to cDNA. Sequenced by immunoSEQ multiplex PCR; TCRdb stores in-frame clones only, minus some. The sample records 350,000 to 450,000 clones, about 14% being singletons. Source material: naive CD4+ T cells from blood. Receptors were obtained from a woman between 18 and 29 years old in good health.

The rearrangement uses TRBV11-2 and TRBJ2-4; maybe TRBD2 (6 bases). The germline gives CDR1 SGHAT, CDR2 FQNNGV. Trimming cost V 2 bases and J 8 bases, with 10 bases left between them. This CDR3 comprises 13 residues. DNA for the CDR3: TGTGCCAGCAGCTTATCGTGGGACTACATTCAGTACTTC. This gives the protein CASSLSWDYIQYF.

This clone showed up just a few times. The V and J genes are TRBV7-9 and TRBJ1-1, with TRBD1 identical over 7 bases. The CDR3 is 15 residues long. Germline V gene data show CDR1 as SEHNR and CDR2 as FQNEAQ (reference sequence). The trim removed 1 base at V and 0 bases at J, leaving 2 bases unmatched. The CDR3 DNA follows: TGTGCCAGCAGCTTAGGACAGGGTATGAACACTGAAGCTTTCTTT. It translates to CASSLGQGMNTEAFF.

The rearrangement joins TRBV9 to TRBJ2-3; D may be TRBD2 (5 bases). The germline CDR1 and CDR2 sequences are SGDLS and YYNGEE. Trimming removed 6 bases from V and 0 bases from J, with 17 bases in between. CDR3 size: 16 residues. The CDR3 loop is CASTRLARASTDTQYF. CDR3 sequence (DNA): TGTGCCAGCACCCGCCTAGCACGCGCTAGCACAGATACGCAGTATTTT.

V and J are TRBV4-2 and TRBJ2-7, with 7 bases aligning to TRBD2. The germline gives CDR1 LGHNA, CDR2 YNFKEQ. With V trimmed by 0 bases and J by 3 bases, 14 bases remained unmatched. This CDR3 is 18 amino acids long. CDR3 protein: CASSQDRRSAASGYEQYF. CDR3 sequence (DNA): TGTGCCAGCAGCCAAGATCGACGCTCGGCGGCTAGCGGCTACGAGCAGTACTTC.

This chain connects TRBV7-9 to TRBJ2-7, with D possibly being TRBD2 (6 bases). The V and J ends lost 2 bases and 0 bases respectively, with 8 bases between them. The CDR3 is made up of 14 amino acids. Germline assignment: CDR1 SEHNR and CDR2 FQNEAQ (reference sequence). In DNA, the CDR3 is TGTGCCAGCAGCTTATGGGGGGACTCCTACGAGCAGTACTTC. Translation gives CASSLWGDSYEQYF.

This chain uses TRBV15 with TRBJ2-7, with 14 bases fitting TRBD2. CDR1 LNHNV and CDR2 YYDKDF come from the germline V gene (reference sequence). Trimming cost V 5 bases and J 7 bases; bases outside gene matches: 10. The CDR3 has 16 amino acids. The CDR3 DNA reads as TGTGCCACCAGCGGTCGACTAGCGGGAGGGCCTAATGAGCAGTACTTC. Its protein product is CATSGRLAGGPNEQYF.

This clone was recorded a few times. The V call is TRBV7-9, the J call TRBJ1-1; weak D call: TRBD1 (6 bases). V was pared by 3 bases and J by 4 bases, with 12 bases between. From germline, CDR1 is SEHNR and CDR2 FQNEAQ (reference sequence). The CDR3 sequence is 14 residues long. The CDR3 spells CASSFQGSGTEAFF. CDR3 bases: TGTGCCAGCAGCTTTCAGGGGAGCGGCACTGAAGCTTTCTTT.

The rearrangement joins TRBV7-9 to TRBJ1-2; perhaps TRBD1 as D (6 bases). The germline V gene encodes CDR1 SEHNR and CDR2 FQNEAQ (reference sequence). The CDR3 is 17 residues long. V lost 5 bases, J lost 4 bases, and 23 bases lay in between. CDR3: CASSPRTAATSPYGYTF. The CDR3, as DNA: TGTGCCAGCAGCCCCCGGACAGCAGCAACCTCTCCCTATGGCTACACCTTC.

J is TRBJ1-1 and V is TRBV30, with D perhaps TRBD1 (5 bases). V was cut by 8 bases and J by 5 bases, with 21 bases left in between. Germline CDR1 GTSNPN, CDR2 SVGIG (reference sequence). This CDR3 is 14 amino acids long. Here the CDR3 DNA reads TGTGCCGGGGCCCGATCTCCCAGGGTTACTGAAGCTTTCTTT. It codes for CAGARSPRVTEAFF.

This clone was observed a handful of times. The chain employs TRBV11-1 and TRBJ2-3; D is unclear. The CDR3 loop spans 11 amino acids. Looked up from germline, CDR1 is SGHAT and CDR2 is FQDESV (reference sequence). The V and J ends lost 4 bases and 6 bases respectively, with 5 bases between them. The CDR3 region has the DNA TGTGCCAGCAGCTCGTTGGATACGCAGTATTTT. It yields the protein CASSSLDTQYF.

In this sample, this clone turned up a few times. The gene calls are TRBV14 and TRBJ1-2, with a possible D match to TRBD1 (6 bases). In germline, CDR1 is SGHDN, CDR2 FVKESK. The CDR3 has 15 residues. V gave up 4 bases and J gave up 3 bases, with 15 bases separating them. The CDR3 nucleotides are TGTGCCAGCAGCCCCAGAGTTGGGGGCGACTATGGCTACACCTTC. It specifies CASSPRVGGDYGYTF.

A few counts support this clone. This chain uses TRBV28 with TRBJ2-3; D remains unclear. V gave up 3 bases and J gave up 4 bases, with 5 bases separating them. The germline V gene has CDR1 MDHEN and CDR2 SYDVKM. This CDR3 region has 12 residues. In DNA, the CDR3 is TGTGCCAGCAGTTTTTTATCAGATACGCAGTATTTT. Amino acid sequence: CASSFLSDTQYF.

This clone has only a few counts. The chain uses TRBV28 and TRBJ2-4; 7 positions agree with TRBD1. Trimming removed 5 bases from V and 3 bases from J; junction bases left unmatched: 4. The CDR3 consists of 14 residues. CDR1 and CDR2 from the germline V gene are MDHEN and SYDVKM. The CDR3 coding sequence is TGTGCCAGCAGTCGCGGACAGGTCAAAAACATTCAGTACTTC. As protein: CASSRGQVKNIQYF.